What follows are 21 T cell receptor beta chains derived from one specimen sequenced in a study of blood T cell repertoires in COVID-19. TCRdb keeps only in-frame clones here, not all; method: immunoSEQ multiplex PCR. Seen here are roughly 250,000 clones, about 91% observed once, and the top ten hold 2.5% to 3%. The specimen sequenced was peripheral blood. These receptors originate from a person aged 18 to 35 with COVID-19, enrolled during active disease.

This clone was recorded only once. This chain links TRBV6-2 or TRBV6-3 with TRBJ2-3; 11 nucleotides match TRBD2. The V gene's germline CDR1 is MNHEY and CDR2 SVGEGT. The CDR3 consists of 13 residues. The V and J ends lost 2 bases and 8 bases, in that order; junction bases with no gene match: 0. The CDR3 loop is CASSYGTSGTQYF. The CDR3 DNA is TGTGCCAGCAGTTACGGGACTAGCGGTACGCAGTATTTT.

There are a few counts of this clone. The rearrangement uses TRBV18 and TRBJ1-1; the D is unclear. Trimming shortened V by 4 bases and J by 2 bases, and 8 bases separated the two germline ends. The CDR3 runs 13 residues. Germline-derived CDR1 and CDR2 are KGHSH and LQKENI. The CDR3 DNA reads TGTGCCAGCTCACTTCAAGCTAACACTGAAGCTTTCTTT. It specifies CASSLQANTEAFF.

The J gene is TRBJ2-2, the V gene TRBV24-1; 8 bases align to TRBD2. The V and J ends lost 0 bases and 5 bases, in that order; junction bases with no gene match: 4. The CDR3 extends over 16 amino acids. Germline values: CDR1 KGHDR, CDR2 SFDVKD. CDR3 sequence reads: CATSDLLAGATGELFF. As DNA, the CDR3 is TGTGCCACCAGTGATTTGCTAGCGGGTGCTACCGGGGAGCTGTTTTTT.

CDR3 coding DNA: TGTGCCAGCGCCTTCTTAGCGGCAGACAATGAGCAGTTCTTC. Amino acids: CASAFLAADNEQFF. The chain joins TRBV7-9 to TRBJ2-1, with D possibly matching TRBD2 (6 bases). The CDR3 is made up of 14 amino acids. V lost 8 bases to trimming and J lost 5 bases, with 16 bases between them. CDR1 is SEHNR, CDR2 FQNEAQ, per germline (reference sequence).

V and J are TRBV4-1 and TRBJ1-1; D is unresolved. Per the germline V gene, CDR1 is MGHRA and CDR2 is YSYEKL. Between the trimmed V and J ends, which lost 3 bases and 0 bases, there was a span of 11 bases. This CDR3 has 15 amino acids. The DNA for the CDR3 is TGCGCCAGCAGCCAGGGAGAGACGATGAACACTGAAGCTTTCTTT. Its translation is CASSQGETMNTEAFF.

As regards this clone: At the DNA level, this CDR3 is encoded by other sequences in the same sample as well. This chain links TRBV5-1 with TRBJ1-4; tentatively, D is TRBD1 (6 bases). V was trimmed by 2 bases and J by 4 bases, leaving 9 bases between them. The V gene's germline CDR1 is SGHRS and CDR2 YFSETQ. This CDR3 has 14 residues. As DNA, the CDR3 is TGCGCCAGCAGCTTACAGGGCCTTAATGAAAAACTGTTTTTT. As protein: CASSLQGLNEKLFF.

This clone has only one observation. The CDR3 sequence is CASSSIIADQETQYF. DNA of the CDR3: TGTGCCAGCAGTTCGATCATTGCGGACCAAGAGACCCAGTACTTC. J is TRBJ2-5 and V is TRBV6-6; D is uncertain. Germline assignment: CDR1 MNHNY and CDR2 SVGAGI (reference sequence). V lost 4 bases, J lost 0 bases, and 12 bases lay in between. CDR3 length: 15 residues.

This clone occurred once. The chain uses TRBV5-8 and TRBJ2-1; 12 bases match TRBD2. Germline CDR1 and CDR2: SGHTS and YDEGEE. The CDR3 is 15 amino acids. V lost 0 bases to trimming and J lost 8 bases; unmatched junction nucleotides: 3. CDR3 nucleotide sequence: TGTGCCAGCAGCTTGGTACTAGCGGGAGGCCATGAGCAGTTCTTC. The encoded protein is CASSLVLAGGHEQFF. Looking up the rest from reference TRBV5-8 and TRBJ2-1 gives the full variable domain: EAGVTQSPTHLIKTRGQQATLRCSPISGHTSVYWYQQALGLGLQFLLWYDEGEERNRGNFPPRFSGRQFPNYSSELNVNALELEDSALYLCASSLVLAGGHEQFFGPGTRLTVL.

The gene calls are TRBV12-3 or TRBV12-4 and TRBJ1-6; no clear D. The CDR3 contains 13 residues. Trimming took off 6 bases at V and 9 bases at J, with 12 bases between the two ends. In nucleotides, the CDR3 is TGTGCCAGCAGACCCCGCTACGGTTCACCCCTCCACTTT. This gives the protein CASRPRYGSPLHF.

The V and J genes are TRBV15 and TRBJ2-1; tentatively, D is TRBD2 (5 bases). V was clipped by 8 bases and J by 6 bases, with 11 bases between them. The CDR3 is 12 amino acids. CDR1 is LNHNV, CDR2 YYDKDF, per germline (reference sequence). CDR3 region: CATRLSGNEQFF. In DNA, the CDR3 is TGTGCCACCCGACTCAGCGGCAATGAGCAGTTCTTC.

The CDR3 coding sequence is TGTGCCAGCAGTGACACGGGGTCACCCCTCCACTTT. Its protein is CASSDTGSPLHF. This chain links TRBV6-1 with TRBJ1-6; D remains ambiguous. The germline gives CDR1 MNHNS, CDR2 SASEGT. V was pared by 3 bases and J by 10 bases, with 7 bases between. The CDR3 consists of 12 residues.

This chain uses TRBV29-1 with TRBJ2-1; TRBD2 agrees at 14 bases. The CDR3 has 16 amino acids. CDR1 is SQVTM, CDR2 ANQGSEA, per germline. V shed 8 bases and J 6 bases; nucleotides not matched to a gene: 12. CDR3: CSTFDGTSGRGNEQFF. CDR3 coding DNA: TGCAGCACCTTCGACGGGACTAGCGGGAGAGGCAATGAGCAGTTCTTC.

In its sample, this clone was seen once. The chain is built from TRBV18 and TRBJ2-1; 13 bases are shared with TRBD2. The CDR3 contains 16 residues. CDR1 and CDR2 from the germline V gene are KGHSH and LQKENI. V shed 0 bases, J shed 10 bases, and the junction held 6 bases outside the gene matches. CDR3 nucleotides: TGTGCCAGCTCACCACCCGGACTAGCGGGAGCGGGGGAGCAGTTCTTC. It translates to CASSPPGLAGAGEQFF.

This chain links TRBV5-4 with TRBJ2-1; D uncertain. The germline CDR1 and CDR2 sequences are SGHNT and YYREEE (reference sequence). Between the trimmed V and J ends, which lost 2 bases and 9 bases, there was a span of 9 bases. The CDR3 sequence is 12 residues long. The CDR3 region is CASSFGPSEQFF. In DNA form, the CDR3 reads TGTGCCAGCAGCTTTGGGCCGAGTGAGCAGTTCTTC.

This chain links TRBV2 with TRBJ2-1, with 10 bases matching TRBD2. Germline V gene lookup returns CDR1 SNHLY and CDR2 FYNNEI. V was pared by 5 bases and J by 8 bases, with 12 bases of the junction left unmatched. This CDR3 spans 16 amino acids. The CDR3 is CASSSTSGTLADEQFF. The DNA of the CDR3 is TGTGCCAGCAGTTCAACTAGCGGGACCCTGGCGGATGAGCAGTTCTTC.

CDR3 sequence: CASSQDVRTQYF. The CDR3 nucleotides are TGTGCCAGCAGCCAAGACGTCCGGACCCAGTACTTC. The chain carries TRBV3-1 (or the pseudogene TRBV3-2) and TRBJ2-5, with unresolved D. Germline values: CDR1 LGHDT, CDR2 YNNKEL (reference sequence). The CDR3 runs 12 residues. V was clipped by 0 bases and J by 7 bases, with 6 bases between them.

The chain joins TRBV2 to TRBJ2-2, with TRBD1 matching over 8 bases. With V trimmed by 6 bases and J by 1 base, 4 bases remained unmatched. This CDR3 spans 15 amino acids. The germline gives CDR1 SNHLY, CDR2 FYNNEI. The CDR3 is CASSPTGGNTGELFF. CDR3 DNA: TGTGCCAGCAGCCCCACAGGGGGGAACACCGGGGAGCTGTTTTTT.

This clone is a singleton in its sample. The rearrangement uses TRBV5-1 and TRBJ2-3; TRBD2 matches at 8 bases. Trimming at V came to 3 bases and at J to 3 bases, leaving 15 bases not matched to a gene. The CDR3 loop spans 18 amino acids. Germline lookup yields CDR1 SGHRS and CDR2 YFSETQ. The CDR3 protein is CASSSLGIDSGDTDTQYF. In nucleotides, the CDR3 is TGCGCCAGCAGCTCACTTGGGATCGATAGCGGGGATACAGATACGCAGTATTTT. The full variable domain, its missing parts supplied by reference TRBV5-1 and TRBJ2-3, is KAGVTQTPRYLIKTRGQQVTLSCSPISGHRSVSWYQQTPGQGLQFLFEYFSETQRNKGNFPGRFSGRQFSNSRSEMNVSTLELGDSALYLCASSSLGIDSGDTDTQYFGPGTRLTVL.

The gene calls are TRBV5-1 and TRBJ2-1; 11 bases map to TRBD2. With 2 bases clipped from V and 3 bases from J, the junction kept 4 bases outside the gene matches. The length of the CDR3 is 16 residues. Germline CDR1 SGHRS, CDR2 YFSETQ. The CDR3 spells CASSFGGTSGYNEQFF. CDR3 DNA sequence: TGCGCCAGCAGCTTCGGGGGGACTAGCGGCTACAATGAGCAGTTCTTC.

This chain joins TRBV7-8 and TRBJ2-1, with 9 bases matching TRBD2. The germline V gene has CDR1 SGHVS and CDR2 FQNEAQ. The length of the CDR3 is 15 residues. V shed 1 base, J shed 6 bases, and the junction held 4 bases outside the gene matches. The CDR3 nucleotides are TGTGCCAGCAGCTTAGTTAGCGGGAGAAGCAATGAGCAGTTCTTC. Its protein is CASSLVSGRSNEQFF.

J is TRBJ1-5 and V is TRBV2; D is unclear. Germline V lookup: CDR1 SNHLY, CDR2 FYNNEI. This CDR3 has 12 amino acids. V was pared by 4 bases and J by 3 bases, with 4 bases between. CDR3 in DNA: TGTGCCAGCAGTGCCCACAATCAGCCCCAGCATTTT. Translation: CASSAHNQPQHF.